Below, one T cell receptor (beta chain) is given with its context. The antigen is unknown. Germline V gives CDR1 SQVTM, CDR2 ANQGSEA. The V segment lost 4 bases and the J segment 1 base; nucleotides outside the gene matches: 6. The CDR3 runs to 15 residues. This was the immunoSEQ version 4 assay in survey mode. Assay: immunoSEQ multiplex PCR; the TCRdb copy retains only in-frame clones and omits some. The table records around 28,000 clones, roughly 80% of them present only once. These data are taken from a study of persistence of HIV-infected CD4 T cells. Findings and limits, study-wide: Degenerate expanded CDR3beta sequences were enriched among CMV- and Gag-responding cells.

Stimulation used about 9.2 ug/mL lysate from CMV-infected fibroblasts. CD40L/CD69 double-negative CD45RO-high memory CD4+ T cells were collected. Undetectable plasma HIV-1 RNA below 50 copies/mL lasted at least 4 years. Donors had CD4+ T cell counts above 400 cells/uL and were CMV-seropositive. The source is an adult woman with HIV who was CMV-seropositive. Here the sequenced sample was CD4+ T cells sorted from PBMCs after roughly 19-hour stimulation, taken from a patient who received antiretroviral therapy. The chain is built from TRBV29-1 and TRBJ2-3; 9 nucleotides align to TRBD2. The CDR3 reads CSVGSSSGGTDTQYF. CDR3 coding DNA: TGCAGCGTTGGGTCGTCTAGCGGGGGCACAGATACGCAGTATTTT.